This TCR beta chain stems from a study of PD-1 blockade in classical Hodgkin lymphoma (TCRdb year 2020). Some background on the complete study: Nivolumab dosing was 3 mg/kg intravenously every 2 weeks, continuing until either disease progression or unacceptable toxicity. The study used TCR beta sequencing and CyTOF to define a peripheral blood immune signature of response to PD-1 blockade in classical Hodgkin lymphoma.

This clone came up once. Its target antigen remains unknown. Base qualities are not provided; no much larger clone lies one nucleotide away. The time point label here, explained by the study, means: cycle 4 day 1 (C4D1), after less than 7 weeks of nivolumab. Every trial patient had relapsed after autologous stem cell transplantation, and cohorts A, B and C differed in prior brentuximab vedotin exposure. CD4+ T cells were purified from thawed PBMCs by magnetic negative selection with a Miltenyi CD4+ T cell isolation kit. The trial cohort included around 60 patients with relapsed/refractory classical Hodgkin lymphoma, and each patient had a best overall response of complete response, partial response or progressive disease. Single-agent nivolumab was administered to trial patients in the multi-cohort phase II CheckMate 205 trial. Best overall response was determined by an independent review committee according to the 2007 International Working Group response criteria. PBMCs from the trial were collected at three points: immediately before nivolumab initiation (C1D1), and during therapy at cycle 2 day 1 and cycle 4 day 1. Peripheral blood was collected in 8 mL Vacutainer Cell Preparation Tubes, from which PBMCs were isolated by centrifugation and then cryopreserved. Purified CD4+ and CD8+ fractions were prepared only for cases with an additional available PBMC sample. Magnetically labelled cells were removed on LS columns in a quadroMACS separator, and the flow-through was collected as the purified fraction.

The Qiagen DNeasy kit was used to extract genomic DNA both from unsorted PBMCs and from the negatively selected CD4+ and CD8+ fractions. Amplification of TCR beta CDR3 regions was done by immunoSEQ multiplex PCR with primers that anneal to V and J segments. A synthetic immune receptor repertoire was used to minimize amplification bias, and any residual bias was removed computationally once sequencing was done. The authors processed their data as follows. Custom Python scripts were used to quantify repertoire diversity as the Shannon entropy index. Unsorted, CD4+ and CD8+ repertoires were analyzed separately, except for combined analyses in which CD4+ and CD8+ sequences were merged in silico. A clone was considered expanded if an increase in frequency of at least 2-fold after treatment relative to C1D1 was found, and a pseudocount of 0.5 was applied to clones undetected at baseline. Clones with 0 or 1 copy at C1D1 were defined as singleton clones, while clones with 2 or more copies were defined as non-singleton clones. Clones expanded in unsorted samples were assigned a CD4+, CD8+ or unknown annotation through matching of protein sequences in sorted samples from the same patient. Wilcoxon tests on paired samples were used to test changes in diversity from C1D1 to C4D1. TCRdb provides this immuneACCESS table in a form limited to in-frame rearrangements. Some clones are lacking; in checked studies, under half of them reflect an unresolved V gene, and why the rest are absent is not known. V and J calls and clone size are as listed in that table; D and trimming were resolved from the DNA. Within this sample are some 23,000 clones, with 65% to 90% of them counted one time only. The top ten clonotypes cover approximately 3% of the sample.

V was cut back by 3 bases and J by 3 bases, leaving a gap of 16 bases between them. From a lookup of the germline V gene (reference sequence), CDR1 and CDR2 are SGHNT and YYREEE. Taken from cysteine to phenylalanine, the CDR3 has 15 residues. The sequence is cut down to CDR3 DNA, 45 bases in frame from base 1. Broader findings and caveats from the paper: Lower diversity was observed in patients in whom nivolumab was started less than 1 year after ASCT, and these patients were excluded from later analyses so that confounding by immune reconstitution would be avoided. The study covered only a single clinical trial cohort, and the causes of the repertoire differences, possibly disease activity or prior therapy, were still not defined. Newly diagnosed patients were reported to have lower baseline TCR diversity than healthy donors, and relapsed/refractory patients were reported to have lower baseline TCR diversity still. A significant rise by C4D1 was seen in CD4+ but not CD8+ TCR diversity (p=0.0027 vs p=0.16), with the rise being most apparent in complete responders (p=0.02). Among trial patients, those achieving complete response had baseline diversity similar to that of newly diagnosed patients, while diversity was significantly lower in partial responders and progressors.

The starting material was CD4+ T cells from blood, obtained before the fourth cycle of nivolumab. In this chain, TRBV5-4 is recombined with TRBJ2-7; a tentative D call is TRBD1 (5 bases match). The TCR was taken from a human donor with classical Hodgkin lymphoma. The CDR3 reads CASSSDSAAYYEQYF. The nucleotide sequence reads TGTGCCAGCAGCTCCGACAGCGCCGCCTACTACGAGCAGTACTTC.